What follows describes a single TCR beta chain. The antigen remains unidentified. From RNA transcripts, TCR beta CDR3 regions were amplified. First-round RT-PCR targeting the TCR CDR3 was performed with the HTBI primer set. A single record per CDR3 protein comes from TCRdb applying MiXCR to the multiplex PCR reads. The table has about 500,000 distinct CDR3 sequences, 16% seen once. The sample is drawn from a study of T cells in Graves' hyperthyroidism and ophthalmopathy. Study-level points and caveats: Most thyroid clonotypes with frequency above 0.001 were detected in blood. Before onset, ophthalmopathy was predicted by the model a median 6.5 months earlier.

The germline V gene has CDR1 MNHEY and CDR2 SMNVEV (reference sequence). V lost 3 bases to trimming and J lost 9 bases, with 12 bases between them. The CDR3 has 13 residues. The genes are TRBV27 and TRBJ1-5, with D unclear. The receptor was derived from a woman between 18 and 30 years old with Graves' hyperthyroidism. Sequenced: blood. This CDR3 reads CASSLTGQRPQHF. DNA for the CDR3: TGTGCCAGCAGTTTGACGGGCCAGCGGCCCCAGCATTTT.